This T cell receptor beta chain was identified in a study of T cell repertoires in ileal Crohn's disease. The length of the CDR3 is 13 residues. Germline-derived CDR1 and CDR2 are SGHVS and FNYEAQ. V was clipped by 5 bases and J by 0 bases, with 7 bases between them. Generated by immunoSEQ multiplex PCR, the TCRdb table keeps only in-frame clones and is missing some. This table holds more than 12,000 clones, over 60% found once. This chain links TRBV7-6 with TRBJ1-1; D not certain. Specimen: ileal tissue. The sequence derives from an adult with Crohn's disease. The CDR3 DNA is TGTGCCAGCAGCAACTACATGAACACTGAAGCTTTCTTT. Its translation: CASSNYMNTEAFF.